This record covers a single TCR beta chain. Its antigen is undetermined. The data derive from a study of T cell responses to AZD1222 COVID-19 vaccine. Libraries were prepared by immunoSEQ multiplex PCR; TCRdb keeps only in-frame clonotypes and omits some of them. Of some 80,000 clones detected, over 65% appear once; the ten largest clones hold 27%. Study conclusions and caveats: Donors were chiefly white British, with a greater number of females, and clonal diversity was perhaps underestimated. It was only after the peak T cell response that any repertoires were sampled.

The CDR3 has 19 amino acids. Germline V CDR1 and CDR2: SGHAT, FQNNGV. Trimming removed 2 bases from V and 4 bases from J, with 24 bases in between. The sample in question was peripheral blood, obtained 28 days after the second dose of the MenACWY control vaccine. The receptor comes from an adult who received the MenACWY meningococcal vaccine as a control. The J gene is TRBJ2-1, the V gene TRBV11-2; D call uncertain. The chain's CDR3 is CASSLSLIENPSLYNEQFF. CDR3 DNA sequence: TGTGCCAGCAGCTTAAGTTTGATCGAAAACCCGTCCCTATACAATGAGCAGTTCTTC.